This entry is about one T cell receptor beta chain. Antigen: not known. PCR employed 60 Vbeta and 13 Jbeta primers. The assay was immunoSEQ multiplex PCR, and TCRdb's table has in-frame clones only and misses some. The table records 180,000 or so clones, approximately 85% of them present only once. This entry comes from a study of cytomegalovirus exposure and HLA in healthy donors. General study points: Researchers reported in a later analysis that a missense DCLRE1C variant was tied to TCR beta V- and J-gene trimming.

These donors, healthy bone marrow donors, were studied. The CDR3 is made up of 16 amino acids. V dropped 2 bases and J dropped 0; count of bases not matched to a gene: 5. In germline, CDR1 is SGDLS, CDR2 YYNGEE. The rearrangement joins TRBV9 to TRBJ2-3, with 8 bases aligning to TRBD1. The source of this sequence is a man between 18 and 29 years old in good health and CMV-seropositive. The sequenced material came from PBMCs. The CDR3 region is CASSVRGQGSTDTQYF. The CDR3 bases are TGTGCCAGCAGCGTCAGGGGGCAGGGGAGCACAGATACGCAGTATTTT. Filled out from reference TRBV9 and TRBJ2-3, the complete variable domain reads DSGVTQTPKHLITATGQRVTLRCSPRSGDLSVYWYQQSLDQGLQFLIQYYNGEERAKGNILERFSAQQFPDLHSELNLSSLELGDSALYFCASSVRGQGSTDTQYFGPGTRLTVL.